A selection of T cell receptor beta chains follows, all from one sample in a study of CD8+ T cells in alopecia areata. Using immunoSEQ multiplex PCR, the repertoire was profiled, and TCRdb retains in-frame clones only, with some absent. The table includes roughly 150,000 clones, approximately 60% detected once. Sample: CD4+ T cells sorted from blood. The receptor set was obtained from a human donor in good health. Both conserved end residues are part of each CDR3. A D gene is named only where the DNA matches it firmly. Rows may omit the clone size; those that give it use once, few, many or a size class.

V gene	D gene	clone size	J gene	CDR3 protein	CDR3 DNA
TRBV5-4	TRBD1	NA	TRBJ1-1	CASSGGTANTEAFF	TGTGCCAGCAGCGGCGGGACAGCGAACACTGAAGCTTTCTTT
TRBV5-4	NA	NA	TRBJ2-4	CASSLAGTKNIQYF	TGTGCCAGCAGCTTAGCAGGGACTAAAAACATTCAGTACTTC
TRBV10-3	TRBD1	NA	TRBJ1-2	CAISESPPRDSYGYTF	TGTGCCATCAGTGAGTCACCCCCCAGGGACAGTTATGGCTACACCTTC
TRBV4-2	NA	few	TRBJ2-3	CASSQGGGNTQYF	TGTGCCAGCAGCCAAGGGGGTGGGAATACGCAGTATTTT
TRBV28	TRBD1	NA	TRBJ2-6	CASSSPGQLSSGANVLTF	TGTGCCAGCAGTTCCCCGGGACAGCTGTCCTCTGGGGCCAACGTCCTGACTTTC
TRBV5-1	TRBD1	NA	TRBJ1-1	CASSLTGGNTEAFF	TGCGCCAGCAGCTTGACAGGGGGCAACACTGAAGCTTTCTTT
TRBV7-8	TRBD2	NA	TRBJ2-7	CASSSWTSGRASLYEQYF	TGTGCCAGCAGCTCGTGGACTAGCGGGAGGGCCTCTCTCTACGAGCAGTACTTC
TRBV28	NA	NA	TRBJ2-3	CASSLYTDTQYF	TGTGCCAGCAGCCTTTACACAGATACGCAGTATTTT
TRBV29-1	NA	NA	TRBJ2-7	CSVVGQGYEQYF	TGCAGCGTTGTAGGCCAGGGCTACGAGCAGTACTTC
TRBV6-1	NA	NA	TRBJ2-5	CASTGSYQETQYF	TGTGCCAGCACCGGATCCTACCAAGAGACCCAGTACTTC
TRBV20-1	NA	NA	TRBJ2-7	CSASPTYEQYF	TGCAGTGCTAGCCCTACCTACGAGCAGTACTTC
TRBV29-1	NA	NA	TRBJ2-7	CSVLIWWSRSYEQYF	TGCAGCGTTCTAATATGGTGGAGTCGTTCCTACGAGCAGTACTTC
TRBV7-9	TRBD2	few	TRBJ2-7	CASSLSREAGGEQYF	TGTGCCAGCAGCTTGAGTCGTGAAGCGGGAGGTGAGCAGTACTTC
TRBV6-1	NA	NA	TRBJ2-5	CASRSAGKWEWYF	TGTGCCAGCAGGTCTGCAGGGAAGTGGGAGTGGTACTTC
TRBV4-1	TRBD1	once	TRBJ2-3	CASSQGPVRGTDTQYF	TGCGCCAGCAGCCAAGGGCCGGTCAGGGGGACAGATACGCAGTATTTT
TRBV6-5	NA	few	TRBJ1-2	CASSYSGVYGYTF	TGTGCCAGCAGTTACTCAGGGGTCTATGGCTACACCTTC
TRBV29-1	NA	few	TRBJ2-3	CSVDVRVGTDTQYF	TGCAGCGTTGATGTTCGAGTGGGCACAGATACGCAGTATTTT
TRBV14	TRBD2	few	TRBJ2-3	CASSQDRLAGTQYF	TGTGCCAGCAGCCAAGATAGACTAGCGGGAACGCAGTATTTT
TRBV28	NA	NA	TRBJ2-5	CASARVEFQETQYF	TGTGCCAGCGCCAGGGTCGAATTCCAAGAGACCCAGTACTTC
TRBV5-1	NA	few	TRBJ2-2	CASSLTSGTGELFF	TGCGCCAGCAGCTTGACTAGTGGGACCGGGGAGCTGTTTTTT
TRBV4-1	TRBD2	NA	TRBJ2-1	CASSQGGLALIYNEQFF	TGCGCCAGCAGCCAGGGGGGACTAGCCCTCATCTACAATGAGCAGTTCTTC
TRBV20-1	NA	NA	TRBJ1-4	CSARDKGKLFF	TGCAGTGCTAGAGATAAGGGAAAACTGTTTTTT
TRBV2	NA	once	TRBJ2-4	CASSEHTTRNIQYF	TGTGCCAGCAGTGAACACACGACCCGAAACATTCAGTACTTC
TRBV29-1	NA	few	TRBJ2-1	CSVGEVSYNEQFF	TGCAGCGTTGGTGAGGTCTCCTACAATGAGCAGTTCTTC
TRBV6-5	TRBD1	NA	TRBJ2-5	CASSPTGAPVETQYF	TGTGCCAGCAGTCCCACAGGGGCCCCGGTGGAGACCCAGTACTTC
TRBV5-1	NA	NA	TRBJ2-7	CASRQYTSSYEQYF	TGCGCCAGCAGGCAGTATACCTCTTCCTACGAGCAGTACTTC
TRBV7-3	TRBD2	NA	TRBJ2-1	CASPGLAGANEQFF	TGTGCCAGCCCGGGACTAGCGGGAGCCAATGAGCAGTTCTTC
TRBV29-1	TRBD2	NA	TRBJ2-7	CSVVAGGTQYF	TGCAGCGTTGTCGCGGGAGGTACGCAGTACTTC
TRBV7-2	NA	few	TRBJ2-2	CASSLQGMGTGELFF	TGTGCCAGCAGCTTACAAGGGATGGGCACCGGGGAGCTGTTTTTT
TRBV7-9	TRBD2	NA	TRBJ2-1	CASSLGTSSYNEQFF	TGTGCCAGCAGCTTAGGGACTAGCTCCTACAATGAGCAGTTCTTC
TRBV4-2	NA	NA	TRBJ1-5	CASSRAGGVGQPQHF	TGTGCCAGCAGTCGGGCGGGGGGTGTTGGTCAGCCCCAGCATTTT
TRBV5-4	NA	NA	TRBJ2-2	CASSLDPSRGELFF	TGTGCCAGCAGCTTGGACCCTAGTCGGGGGGAGCTGTTTTTT
TRBV9	TRBD2	NA	TRBJ2-5	CASSPRLAGVETQYF	TGTGCCAGCAGCCCGAGACTAGCGGGAGTGGAGACCCAGTACTTC
TRBV5-1	TRBD2	NA	TRBJ2-2	CASSLLLAGVPGELFF	TGCGCCAGCAGCTTGCTACTAGCGGGAGTCCCCGGGGAGCTGTTTTTT
TRBV7-2	NA	NA	TRBJ2-1	CASSLVPRGSYNEQFF	TGTGCCAGCAGCTTAGTCCCCAGGGGATCCTACAATGAGCAGTTCTTC
TRBV6-5	NA	NA	TRBJ1-1	CASSDPRVLVAFF	TGTGCCAGCAGTGACCCCAGGGTTTTGGTGGCTTTCTTT
TRBV30	NA	few	TRBJ2-1	CACLRWVRNEQFF	TGTGCCTGCCTGAGGTGGGTACGCAATGAGCAGTTCTTC
TRBV7-9	NA	few	TRBJ2-2	CASRPGPGELFF	TGTGCCAGCAGACCGGGGCCCGGGGAGCTGTTTTTT
TRBV7-2	TRBD1	few	TRBJ2-5	CASSLTRDRGETQYF	TGTGCCAGCAGCTTAACCCGGGACAGGGGGGAGACCCAGTACTTC
TRBV6-5	TRBD1	NA	TRBJ1-4	CASVHGQGVEKLFF	TGTGCCAGCGTCCACGGACAGGGAGTCGAAAAACTGTTTTTT
TRBV7-2	TRBD2	NA	TRBJ2-7	CASTQMAGGYEQYF	TGTGCCAGCACCCAAATGGCGGGGGGCTACGAGCAGTACTTC